Each of the 11 T cell receptor beta chains below was sequenced from the same sample in a study of blood T cell repertoires in COVID-19. Sequencing was performed with immunoSEQ multiplex PCR; in TCRdb, only in-frame clones are kept and a portion is missing. Of fewer than 500,000 clones listed, around 89% were seen once; the top ten hold roughly 4%. The specimen sequenced was peripheral blood. Every receptor here comes from a woman aged 30 to 39 with acute or convalescent COVID-19.

In this sample, this clone turned up once. V and J are TRBV6-5 and TRBJ2-2, with D possibly being TRBD1 (6 bases). Germline loops: CDR1 MNHEY, CDR2 SVGAGI. The V end lost 7 bases, the J end lost 7 bases, and 16 bases lay between the germline ends. The CDR3 has 14 residues. CDR3 in DNA: TGTGCCAGCATTTGGCAGGGACACAACGGGGAGCTGTTTTTT. This encodes CASIWQGHNGELFF.

V usage is TRBV2 and J usage is TRBJ2-3, with 10 bases identical to TRBD2. CDR3 size: 15 residues. Losses at the gene ends were 8 bases for V and 6 bases for J; bases not matched to a gene: 11. CDR1 SNHLY and CDR2 FYNNEI come from the germline V gene. CDR3 DNA: TGTGCCAGCTCCCCCCGTGGGACTAGCGTTGATACGCAGTATTTT. Protein product: CASSPRGTSVDTQYF. The full variable domain, with the rest looked up from reference TRBV2 and TRBJ2-3, is EPEVTQTPSHQVTQMGQEVILRCVPISNHLYFYWYRQILGQKVEFLVSFYNNEISEKSEIFDDQFSVERPDGSNFTLKIRSTKLEDSAMYFCASSPRGTSVDTQYFGPGTRLTVL.

The chain combines TRBV18 with TRBJ2-1, with 11 bases matching TRBD2. The CDR3 contains 16 residues. The germline V gene encodes CDR1 KGHSH and CDR2 LQKENI. After removal of 2 bases from V and 4 bases from J, the junction contained 4 bases not matched to a gene. CDR3 DNA: TGTGCCAGCTCACCAACTAGCGGGGGTTTATACAATGAGCAGTTCTTC. This translates into CASSPTSGGLYNEQFF.

The chain joins TRBV11-2 to TRBJ2-1; D may be TRBD2 (5 bases). Deletions cut 5 bases from V and 8 bases from J, with 10 bases between. Germline V gene data show CDR1 as SGHAT and CDR2 as FQNNGV. The CDR3 contains 12 residues. CDR3 protein: CASSTGGYEQFF. The CDR3 DNA is TGTGCCAGCAGCACGGGCGGGTATGAGCAGTTCTTC.

The V and J genes are TRBV12-3 or TRBV12-4 and TRBJ1-2, with D unresolved. Between the trimmed V and J ends, which lost 2 bases and 4 bases, there was a span of 8 bases. The CDR3 spans 13 residues. The CDR3 coding sequence is TGTGCCAGCAGTTTATCACAGACCTATGGCTACACCTTC. It is translated as CASSLSQTYGYTF.

The genes are TRBV21-1 and TRBJ2-7; the table's D gene call, TRBD2, was not cross checked with the DNA. TRBV21-1 is annotated as a pseudogene. The CDR3 extends over 14 amino acids. The CDR3 is CASSNLAGGFEQYF. In DNA form, the CDR3 reads TGTGCCAGCAGCAACCTAGCGGGGGGGTTCGAGCAGTACTTC.

This chain uses TRBV5-1 with TRBJ1-1; D remains unclear. The CDR3 is 14 amino acids. Germline V CDR1 and CDR2: SGHRS, YFSETQ. V was cut by 4 bases and J by 2 bases, with 12 bases left in between. The CDR3 bases are TGCGCCAGCAGCCGCGGCAGTGTTAACACTGAAGCTTTCTTT. It yields the protein CASSRGSVNTEAFF.

In regard to this clone: A much more abundant neighbour one base away suggests this may be a read error. The chain is built from TRBV19 and TRBJ1-6; D unclear. There are 12 residues in the CDR3. The germline V gene encodes CDR1 LNHDA and CDR2 SQIVND (reference sequence). Trimming removed 4 bases at V and 7 bases at J, with 5 bases between. The CDR3: CASSTQNSPLHF. The CDR3, as DNA: TGTGCCAGTAGTACCCAAAATTCACCCCTCCACTTT. The full variable domain, completed using reference TRBV19 and TRBJ1-6, is DGGITQSPKYLFRKEGQNVTLSCEQNLNHDAMYWYRQDPGQGLRLIYYSQIVNDFQKGDIAEGYSVSREKKESFPLTVTSAQKNPTAFYLCASSTQNSPLHFGNGTRLTVT.

V gene TRBV7-2 combines with J gene TRBJ1-5; D is undetermined. The germline CDR1 and CDR2 sequences are SGHTA and FQGNSA. This CDR3 has 14 residues. Trimming left V 3 bases short and J 5 bases short, with 11 bases between. The CDR3 reads CASSLREGDQPQHF. CDR3 in DNA: TGTGCCAGCAGCTTGCGGGAGGGCGATCAGCCCCAGCATTTT.

The chain joins TRBV19 to TRBJ1-2; D perhaps matches TRBD1 (5 bases). V lost 11 bases and J 0 bases, leaving 25 bases between the germline ends. CDR1 and CDR2 from the germline V gene are LNHDA and SQIVND (reference sequence). This CDR3 region has 17 residues. The CDR3 DNA follows: TGTGCCGGACAAGTTGGGTCGCTACCTTTAGCTAACTATGGCTACACCTTC. Residues: CAGQVGSLPLANYGYTF.

The rearrangement joins TRBV27 to TRBJ2-7; weak D call: TRBD1 (5 bases). Germline V CDR1 and CDR2: MNHEY, SMNVEV (reference sequence). The V end lost 6 bases, the J end lost 5 bases, and 32 bases lay between the germline ends. CDR3 length: 19 amino acids. In DNA form, the CDR3 reads TGTGCCAGCAGCCGCGCGGTTGGAACAGGAGTCGTGGAGCCAGACGAGCAGTACTTC. Translating gives CASSRAVGTGVVEPDEQYF.